These 5 T cell receptor beta chains originate from one sample sequenced in a study of OX40 agonist ivuxolimab in advanced cancers. Using immunoSEQ multiplex PCR, the repertoire was profiled, and TCRdb retains in-frame clones only, with some absent. The sample comprises 90,000 to 100,000 clones, roughly nine tenths of which are singletons, and around 0.52% rests with the top ten. The sample in question was CD4+ or CD8+ T cells sorted from blood, obtained in a trial of the OX40 agonist ivuxolimab. All receptors derive from an adult with an advanced solid tumor such as melanoma, head and neck, liver or kidney cancer.

The rearrangement uses TRBV2 and TRBJ1-5; 8 nucleotides match TRBD1. Germline trimming cut 6 bases from V and 2 bases from J; bases unmatched to any gene: 9. The CDR3 spans 16 residues. Germline-derived CDR1 and CDR2 are SNHLY and FYNNEI. CDR3 nucleotide sequence: TGTGCCAGCAGCATTCGAATGACAGGGGGCAATCAGCCCCAGCATTTT. It translates to CASSIRMTGGNQPQHF.

This chain connects TRBV2 to TRBJ1-5, with D possibly being TRBD1 (5 bases). The CDR3 spans 15 residues. Trimming left V 6 bases short and J 0 bases short, with 12 bases between. The germline CDR1 and CDR2 sequences are SNHLY and FYNNEI. The CDR3 loop is CASSPRGYSNQPQHF. The CDR3 DNA reads TGTGCCAGCAGCCCTAGGGGATATAGCAATCAGCCCCAGCATTTT. The full variable domain, in which reference TRBV2 and TRBJ1-5 provide the parts outside the CDR3, is EPEVTQTPSHQVTQMGQEVILRCVPISNHLYFYWYRQILGQKVEFLVSFYNNEISEKSEIFDDQFSVERPDGSNFTLKIRSTKLEDSAMYFCASSPRGYSNQPQHFGDGTRLSIL.

Here the CDR3 reads CASSGEANQPQHF. DNA of the CDR3: TGTGCCAGCAGTGGCGAAGCCAATCAGCCCCAGCATTTT. The chain carries TRBV2 and TRBJ1-5; the D is unclear. This CDR3 comprises 13 residues. The V gene's germline CDR1 is SNHLY and CDR2 FYNNEI. Trimming left V 4 bases short and J 3 bases short, with 7 bases between.

The chain couples TRBV18 to TRBJ1-2, with 7 bases identical to TRBD1. V gave up 6 bases and J gave up 4 bases; unmatched junction bases: 11. Germline V gene sequence: CDR1 KGHSH, CDR2 LQKENI. This CDR3 has 15 residues. CDR3 bases: TGTGCCAGCTCCCCCACAGGGGCCTCTGGCTATGGCTACACCTTC. It codes for CASSPTGASGYGYTF.

The chain uses TRBV28 and TRBJ2-5; 9 nucleotides agree with TRBD1. Germline V gene data show CDR1 as MDHEN and CDR2 as SYDVKM. V lost 7 bases to trimming and J lost 4 bases; unmatched junction nucleotides: 13. This CDR3 region has 16 residues. CDR3 DNA: TGTGCCAGCACCACCCCCGGGACAGGGTATGGAGAGACCCAGTACTTC. Amino acids: CASTTPGTGYGETQYF.